The source of this TCR beta chain is a study of cytomegalovirus exposure and HLA in healthy donors. V was pared by 5 bases and J by 5 bases, with 15 bases between. Germline values: CDR1 SEHNR, CDR2 FQNEAQ (reference sequence). There are 14 residues in the CDR3. TCRdb's table, derived via immunoSEQ multiplex PCR, lists solely in-frame clones and lacks some. The sample lists 110,000 or so clones, around 95% occurring once. Sequenced material: PBMCs. V gene TRBV7-9 combines with J gene TRBJ2-5; a weak D match, TRBD1 (6 bases). The sequence derives from a woman aged 18 to 35 in good health and CMV-seronegative. The DNA for the CDR3 is TGTGCCAGCAGCAGGCAGGGGTTATTGGAGACCCAGTACTTC. This sequence encodes CASSRQGLLETQYF. Complete variable domain (other parts from reference TRBV7-9 and TRBJ2-5): DTGVSQNPRHKITKRGQNVTFRCDPISEHNRLYWYRQTLGQGPEFLTYFQNEAQLEKSRLLSDRFSAERPKGSFSTLEIQRTEQGDSAMYLCASSRQGLLETQYFGPGTRLLVL.